This T cell receptor (beta chain) was observed in a study of beta chain features in type 1 diabetes. Per donor, one heparinised blood draw averaged around 120 mL. This clone came up once. What it recognizes is unknown. Every isolated RNA sample was fully reverse transcribed, so sequencing captured expressed TCRB transcripts. TCRdb's table, derived via immunoSEQ multiplex PCR, lists solely in-frame clones and lacks some. The sample yields hundreds of thousands of clones, about 17% seen once. Study conclusions and caveats: Among patients with Type 1 diabetes, TCRB CDR3s were moderately but significantly shorter in every one of the four CD4+ subsets.

This CDR3 comprises 17 residues. V shed 6 bases and J 5 bases; nucleotides not matched to a gene: 9. CDR1 and CDR2 (germline): MDHEN, SYDVKM. Sequences were obtained from naive CD4+ T cells from blood. This TCR was recovered from a woman aged 18-35 years in good health. V is TRBV28 and J is TRBJ2-2, with 13 bases fitting TRBD2. CDR3 protein: CASRRQGLAGRTGELFF. The CDR3, as DNA: TGTGCCAGCAGGCGACAGGGACTAGCGGGAAGAACCGGGGAGCTGTTTTTT.